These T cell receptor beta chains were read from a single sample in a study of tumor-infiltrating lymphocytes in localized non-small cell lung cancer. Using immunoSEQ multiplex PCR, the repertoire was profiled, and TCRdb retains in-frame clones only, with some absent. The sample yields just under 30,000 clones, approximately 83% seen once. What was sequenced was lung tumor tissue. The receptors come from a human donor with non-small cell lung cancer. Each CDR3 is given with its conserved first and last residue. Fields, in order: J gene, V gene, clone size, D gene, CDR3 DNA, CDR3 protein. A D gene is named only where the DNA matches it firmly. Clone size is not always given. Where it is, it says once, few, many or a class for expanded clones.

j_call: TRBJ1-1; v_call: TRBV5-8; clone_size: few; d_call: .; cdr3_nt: TGTGCCAGCAGCTTGGCCGGCCCAACTGAAGCTTTCTTT; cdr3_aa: CASSLAGPTEAFF
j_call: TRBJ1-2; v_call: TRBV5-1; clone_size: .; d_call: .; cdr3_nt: TGCGCCAGCAGCGGACAAGGACGCTATGGCTACACCTTC; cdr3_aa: CASSGQGRYGYTF
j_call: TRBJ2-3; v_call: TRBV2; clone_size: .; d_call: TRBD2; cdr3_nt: TGTGCCACCCCGACTAGCGGGGGCGAAAGTACGCAGTATTTT; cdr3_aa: CATPTSGGESTQYF
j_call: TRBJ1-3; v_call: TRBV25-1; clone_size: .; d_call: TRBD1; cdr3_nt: TGTGCCAGCAGTGAAGGGGACAGGGGTGGAAACACCATATATTTT; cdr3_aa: CASSEGDRGGNTIYF
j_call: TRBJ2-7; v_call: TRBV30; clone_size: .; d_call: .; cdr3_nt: TGTGCCTGGAGTGTACGGAGTAGGACAGATCGCTACGAGCAGTACTTC; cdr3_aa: CAWSVRSRTDRYEQYF
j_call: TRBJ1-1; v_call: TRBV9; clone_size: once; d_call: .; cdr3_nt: TGTGCCAGTAGCCCTAGTTGGGACACTGAAGCTTTCTTT; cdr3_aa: CASSPSWDTEAFF
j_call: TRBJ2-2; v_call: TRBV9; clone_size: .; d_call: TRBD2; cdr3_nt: TGTGCCAGCAGCGCCCTAGCGGGGGGGCGTACCGGGGAGCTGTTTTTT; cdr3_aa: CASSALAGGRTGELFF
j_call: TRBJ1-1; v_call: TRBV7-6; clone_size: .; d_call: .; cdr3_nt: TGTGCCAGCAGCTTAGTGGGGGATAGGAGGAACACTGAAGCTTTCTTT; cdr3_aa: CASSLVGDRRNTEAFF
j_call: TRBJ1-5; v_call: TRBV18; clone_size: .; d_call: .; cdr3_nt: TGTGCCAGCTCACCACGACAGCATAGCAATCAGCCCCAGCATTTT; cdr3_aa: CASSPRQHSNQPQHF
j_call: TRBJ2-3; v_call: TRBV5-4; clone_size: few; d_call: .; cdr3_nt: TGTGCCAGCAGCACCAGGGGGGGGACAGATACGCAGTATTTT; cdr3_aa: CASSTRGGTDTQYF
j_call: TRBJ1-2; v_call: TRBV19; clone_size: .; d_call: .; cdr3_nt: TGTGCCAGTACCTCCCGAGGAGGGGATGGCTACACCTTC; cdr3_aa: CASTSRGGDGYTF
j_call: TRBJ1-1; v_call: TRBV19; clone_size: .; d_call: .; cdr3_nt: TGTGCCAGTAGTTCCCTGGGAAGATGGTATACTGAAGCTTTCTTT; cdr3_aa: CASSSLGRWYTEAFF
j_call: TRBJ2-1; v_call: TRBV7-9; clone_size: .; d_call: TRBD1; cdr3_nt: TGTGCCAGCAGCTTAGTATCACAGGGGTACAATGAGCAGTTCTTC; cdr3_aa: CASSLVSQGYNEQFF
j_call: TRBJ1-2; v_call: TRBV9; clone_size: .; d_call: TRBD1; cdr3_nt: TGTGCCAGCAGCGTAGCGTCGGGGGGACAGGGATTCGGCTACACCTTC; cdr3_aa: CASSVASGGQGFGYTF
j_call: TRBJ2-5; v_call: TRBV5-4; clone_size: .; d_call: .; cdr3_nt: TGTGCCAGCAGCTTGGATTCAGGGTTCGGGGAGACCCAGTACTTC; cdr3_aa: CASSLDSGFGETQYF
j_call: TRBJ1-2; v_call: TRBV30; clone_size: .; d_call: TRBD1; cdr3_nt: TGTGCCTGGAGGAGGGACAGGCTGGCAGACACCTTC; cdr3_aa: CAWRRDRLADTF
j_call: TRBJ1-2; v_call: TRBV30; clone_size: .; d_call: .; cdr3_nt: TGTGCCCTGGTGAGGGGCGCAAGCTATGGCTACACCTTC; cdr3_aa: CALVRGASYGYTF
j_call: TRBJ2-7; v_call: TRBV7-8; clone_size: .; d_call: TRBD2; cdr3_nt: TGTGCCAGCAGCTTAGAGGGACTAGCGTTGGAGCAGTACTTC; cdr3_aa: CASSLEGLALEQYF
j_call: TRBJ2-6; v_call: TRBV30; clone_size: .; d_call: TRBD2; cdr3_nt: TGTGCCTGGAGTGCAAAAGCGGGGGGACAGCCTGGGGCCAACGTCCTGACTTTC; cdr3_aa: CAWSAKAGGQPGANVLTF
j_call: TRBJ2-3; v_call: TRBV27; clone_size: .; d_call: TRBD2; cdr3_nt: TGTGCCAGCCCACCGACCGGGGGGGTACTTTACACAGATACGCAGTATTTT; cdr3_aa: CASPPTGGVLYTDTQYF
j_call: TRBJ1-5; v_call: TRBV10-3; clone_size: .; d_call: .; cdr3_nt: TGTGCCATCAGTTCCGCCCCAAACACACAGCCCCAGCATTTT; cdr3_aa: CAISSAPNTQPQHF
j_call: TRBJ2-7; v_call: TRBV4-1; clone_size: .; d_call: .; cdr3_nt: TGCGCCAGCAGCCTCAAGATTGGGTACGACGAGCAGTACTTC; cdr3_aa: CASSLKIGYDEQYF
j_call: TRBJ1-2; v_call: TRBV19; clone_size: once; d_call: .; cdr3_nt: TGTGCCAGCAGGGTGGAATATGGCTACACCTTC; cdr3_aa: CASRVEYGYTF
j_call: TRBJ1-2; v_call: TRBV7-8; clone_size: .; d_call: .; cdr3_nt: TGTGCCAGCAGCTTCGACGCCTATGGCTACACCTTC; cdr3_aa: CASSFDAYGYTF
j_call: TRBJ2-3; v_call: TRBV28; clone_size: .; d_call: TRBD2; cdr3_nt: TGTGCCAGCAGCCAGGGACTAGCGGCGAGAGCGGCGAATACGCAGTATTTT; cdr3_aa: CASSQGLAARAANTQYF
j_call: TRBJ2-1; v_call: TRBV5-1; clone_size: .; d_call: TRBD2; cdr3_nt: TGCGCCAGCAGCTTGGGCGTCGGGGGGATCAATGAGCAGTTCTTC; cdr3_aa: CASSLGVGGINEQFF
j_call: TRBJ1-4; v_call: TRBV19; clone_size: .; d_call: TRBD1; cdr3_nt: TGTGCCAGTAGTACCGGACAGGTTGATCTTGAAAAACTGTTTTTT; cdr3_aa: CASSTGQVDLEKLFF
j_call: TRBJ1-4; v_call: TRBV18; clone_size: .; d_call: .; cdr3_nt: TGTGCCAGCTCACCACGGGGCGTCAGGGGAAACGAAAAACTGTTTTTT; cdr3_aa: CASSPRGVRGNEKLFF
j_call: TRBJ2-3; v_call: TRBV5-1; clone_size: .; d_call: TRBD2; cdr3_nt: TGCGCCAGCAGCTGGACTAGCGGGGGGGCCGCAGATACGCAGTATTTT; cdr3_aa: CASSWTSGGAADTQYF
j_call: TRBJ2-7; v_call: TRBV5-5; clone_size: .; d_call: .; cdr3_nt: TGTGCCAGCAGCCCGGGCCCTGGGCCCTACGAGCAGTACTTC; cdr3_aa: CASSPGPGPYEQYF
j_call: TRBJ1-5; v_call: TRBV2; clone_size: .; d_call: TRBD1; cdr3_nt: TGTGCCAGCAGTGAGTTGGGACAGGGGGATCAGCCCCAGCATTTT; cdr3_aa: CASSELGQGDQPQHF
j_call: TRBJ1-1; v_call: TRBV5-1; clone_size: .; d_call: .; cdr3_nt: TGCGCCAGCAGCTTGGAGTCAAGAGGGCTTCCCATGAACACTGAAGCTTTCTTT; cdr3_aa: CASSLESRGLPMNTEAFF
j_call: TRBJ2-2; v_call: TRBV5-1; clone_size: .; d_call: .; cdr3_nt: TGCGCCAGCAGCTTGGGAGGGAGCACCGGGGAGCTGTTTTTT; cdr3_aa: CASSLGGSTGELFF
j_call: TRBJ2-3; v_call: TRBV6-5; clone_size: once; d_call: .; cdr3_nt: TGTGCCAGCAGTTCCCCCAACGACCCCCACACAGATACGCAGTATTTT; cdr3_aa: CASSSPNDPHTDTQYF
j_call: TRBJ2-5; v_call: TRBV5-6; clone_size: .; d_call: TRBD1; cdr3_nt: TGTGCCAGCAACTTCTGGCCCGGACAGGGGCGTGAGACCCAGTACTTC; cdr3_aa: CASNFWPGQGRETQYF
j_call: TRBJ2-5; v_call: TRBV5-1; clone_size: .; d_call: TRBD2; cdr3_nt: TGCGCCAGCAGCTTGGAGGCGGGGGGGCAGCAAGAGACCCAGTACTTC; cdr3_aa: CASSLEAGGQQETQYF
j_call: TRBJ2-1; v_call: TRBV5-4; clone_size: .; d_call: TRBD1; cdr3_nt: TGTGCCACCAGATCCGGGACAGAATACAATGAGCAGTTCTTC; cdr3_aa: CATRSGTEYNEQFF
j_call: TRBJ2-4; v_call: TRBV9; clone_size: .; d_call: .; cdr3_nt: TGTGCCAGCAGCGTAGATTCAGGGGCCGGAGGAAACATTCAGTACTTC; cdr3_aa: CASSVDSGAGGNIQYF
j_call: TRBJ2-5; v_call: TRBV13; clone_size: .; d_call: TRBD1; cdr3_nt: TGTGCCAGCAGCAACCCGGGACAGGGAGGGACCCAGTACTTC; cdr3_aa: CASSNPGQGGTQYF
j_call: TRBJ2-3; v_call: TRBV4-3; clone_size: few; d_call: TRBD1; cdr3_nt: TGCGCCAGCAGCGGGCCGGGACAGGGCCTTCCAGATACGCAGTATTTT; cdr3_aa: CASSGPGQGLPDTQYF
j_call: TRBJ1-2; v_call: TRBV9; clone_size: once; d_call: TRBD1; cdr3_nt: TGTGCCAGCAGCGCAACTCCTACAGGGGTGGACTATGGCTACACCTTC; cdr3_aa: CASSATPTGVDYGYTF
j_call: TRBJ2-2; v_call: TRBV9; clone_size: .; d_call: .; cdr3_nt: TGTGCCAGCAGCCCCCGGCGACAGAACACCGGGGAGCTGTTTTTT; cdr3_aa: CASSPRRQNTGELFF
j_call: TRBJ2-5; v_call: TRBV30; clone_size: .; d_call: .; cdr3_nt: TGTGCCTGGAGTTCTCCTCGGACTGGAAAAGAGACCCAGTACTTC; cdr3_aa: CAWSSPRTGKETQYF
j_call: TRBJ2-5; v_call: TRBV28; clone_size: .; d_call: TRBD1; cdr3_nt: TGTGCCAGCAGTTTCGGGGACAGGGTTGAAGAGACCCAGTACTTC; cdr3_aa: CASSFGDRVEETQYF
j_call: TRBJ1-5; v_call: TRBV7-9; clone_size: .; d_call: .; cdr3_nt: TGTGCCAGCAGCCCTTTGAATCAGCCCCAGCATTTT; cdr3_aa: CASSPLNQPQHF
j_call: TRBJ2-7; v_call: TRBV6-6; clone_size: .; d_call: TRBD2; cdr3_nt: TGTGCCAGCACCACACCTAGCGGGGGACCCTACGAGCAGTACTTC; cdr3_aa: CASTTPSGGPYEQYF
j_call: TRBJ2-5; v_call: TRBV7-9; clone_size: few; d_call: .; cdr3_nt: TGTGCCAGCAGCCCAGCGCCTCAAGAGACCCAGTACTTC; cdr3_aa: CASSPAPQETQYF
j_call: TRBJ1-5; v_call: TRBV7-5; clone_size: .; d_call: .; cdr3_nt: TGTGCCAGAAGCTTTTACAGGGATCGCAATCAGCCCCAGCATTTT; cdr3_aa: CARSFYRDRNQPQHF